A selection of T cell receptor beta chains follows, all from one sample in a study of blood T cell repertoires in COVID-19. Using immunoSEQ multiplex PCR, the repertoire was profiled, and TCRdb retains in-frame clones only, with some absent. This sample has 300,000 or so clones; more than 85% occur once, and the top ten carry about 0.93%. Input material: PBMCs or T cells enriched from blood (not recorded which). The receptors originated from a woman aged 30 to 39 who had recovered from COVID-19. Both conserved end residues are part of each CDR3. Each record gives: J gene, D gene, V gene, clone size, CDR3 DNA, CDR3 protein. The D gene is left open where the match is weak. Expanded clones are given a class, and other clones once, few, many or no size at all.

TRBJ1-2	TRBD1	TRBV28	few	TGTGCCAGCAGTTCAAAAACAGGGGGCGCCGGCTATGGCTACACCTTC	CASSSKTGGAGYGYTF
TRBJ1-5	TRBD1	TRBV19	-	TGTGCCAGTAGTCTATTGCTTGGACAGGGAACCCAGCCCCAGCATTTT	CASSLLLGQGTQPQHF
TRBJ1-2	-	TRBV5-1	-	TGCGCCAGCAGCTTAGAGGGAGGATCCCTGCTACGCTACACCTTC	CASSLEGGSLLRYTF
TRBJ2-7	TRBD2	TRBV6-5	-	TGTGCCAGCAGTTACTCGGGGCTAGCGGGGGAGAACGAGCAGTACTTC	CASSYSGLAGENEQYF
TRBJ2-7	-	TRBV11-2	-	TGTGCCAGCAGCTTAGATCGGCCATCGCCTACGGAGTTCTACGAGCAGTACTTC	CASSLDRPSPTEFYEQYF
TRBJ2-7	-	TRBV6-2/TRBV6-3	once	TGTGCCAGCAGTATGTTCGTCTCCAGCTCCTACGAGCAGTACTTC	CASSMFVSSSYEQYF
TRBJ1-4	-	TRBV5-6	-	TGTGCCAGCAGCCGGGGACTCGAGGATGAAAAACTGTTTTTT	CASSRGLEDEKLFF
TRBJ2-2	TRBD2	TRBV9	-	TGTGCCAGCAGCTCCCGTGGTAGCGGGGGCAGCGGGGAGCTGTTTTTT	CASSSRGSGGSGELFF
TRBJ1-6	-	TRBV7-2	-	TGTGCCAGCAGCCCGCGGGGCGGGGGGAATTCACCCCTCCACTTT	CASSPRGGGNSPLHF
TRBJ1-2	TRBD1	TRBV7-2	-	TGTGCCAGCACCAGAGAGGGGGCTGATGGCTACACCTTC	CASTREGADGYTF
TRBJ1-5	-	TRBV12-3/TRBV12-4	-	TGTGCCAGCAGTTCAGGGTTCGATCAGCCCCAGCATTTT	CASSSGFDQPQHF
TRBJ1-2	-	TRBV18	few	TGTGCCAGCTCAGTAGGCGGGGGCAACTATGGCTACACCTTC	CASSVGGGNYGYTF
TRBJ2-3	TRBD2	TRBV4-3	-	TGCGCCAGCAGCCAGATTAGCGGGGGGGCAACAGATACGCAGTATTTT	CASSQISGGATDTQYF
TRBJ2-1	-	TRBV5-1	-	TGCGCCAGCAGCTTGGTACAGTGGTCCTACAATGAGCAGTTCTTC	CASSLVQWSYNEQFF
TRBJ1-2	TRBD1	TRBV28	-	TGTGCCAGCAGTTTCAGAAGGGGGCCCCTCCGTTATGGCTACACCTTC	CASSFRRGPLRYGYTF
TRBJ1-1	-	TRBV18	-	TGTGCCAGCTCACCACCGGGGGGGAAGAACACTGAAGCTTTCTTT	CASSPPGGKNTEAFF
TRBJ1-1	-	TRBV2	-	TGTGCCAGCATGGGGAGGATGAACACTGAAGCTTTCTTT	CASMGRMNTEAFF
TRBJ1-5	-	TRBV2	-	TGTGCCAGCGAGAGACGGGGCAATCAGCCCCAGCATTTT	CASERRGNQPQHF
TRBJ1-5	-	TRBV7-9	-	TGTGCCAGCAGTCGGGGGGGAAATCAGCCCCAGCATTTT	CASSRGGNQPQHF
TRBJ1-5	-	TRBV14	-	TGTGCCAGCAGCCAACGGGGGAGGTGCAATCAGCCCCAGCATTTT	CASSQRGRCNQPQHF
TRBJ1-1	TRBD1	TRBV5-1	-	TGCGCCAGCAGCTTGAGGACAGGGAACACTGAAGCTTTCTTT	CASSLRTGNTEAFF
TRBJ1-5	-	TRBV6-5	-	TGTGCCAGCAGTTACCTACCCGCTGATCAGCCCCAGCATTTT	CASSYLPADQPQHF
TRBJ1-2	TRBD1	TRBV12-5	-	TGTGCTAGTGGTTCCTCCCTCACAGGGGAAGGTGGCTACACCTTC	CASGSSLTGEGGYTF
TRBJ1-3	TRBD1	TRBV9	-	TGTGCCAGCAGCGCTCGACAGGGTATCTCTGGAAACACCATATATTTT	CASSARQGISGNTIYF
TRBJ1-1	TRBD1	TRBV2	-	TGTGCCAGCAGTGAGAGAGGGACAGGGGCACTGAACACTGAAGCTTTCTTT	CASSERGTGALNTEAFF
TRBJ1-6	TRBD1	TRBV3-1/TRBV3-2	-	TGTGCCAGCAGCCAGTCAATGAGGACAGGCTCAATTTCACCCCTCCACTTT	CASSQSMRTGSISPLHF
TRBJ2-7	-	TRBV9	-	TGTGCCAGCAGCGTCGCCCTAGGCTCCTACGAGCAGTACTTC	CASSVALGSYEQYF
TRBJ2-3	-	TRBV19	-	TGTGCCAGTAGTATAACAGGTGCTAGCACAGATACGCAGTATTTT	CASSITGASTDTQYF
TRBJ1-4	TRBD1	TRBV28	-	TGTGCCAGCAGACGGACTCTATTGGGACAGGGGGCGCGGACTAATGAAAAACTGTTTTTT	CASRRTLLGQGARTNEKLFF
TRBJ2-2	-	TRBV28	-	TGTGCCAGCAACTCCGGGACACACGCGAACACCGGGGAGCTGTTTTTT	CASNSGTHANTGELFF
TRBJ1-2	TRBD1	TRBV6-5	-	TGTGCCAGCTTAACAGGGGCTAACTATGGCTACACCTTC	CASLTGANYGYTF
TRBJ1-1	-	TRBV2	-	TGTGCCACCCGGAGAGGGAGAGACACTGAAGCTTTCTTT	CATRRGRDTEAFF
TRBJ2-1	-	TRBV9	-	TGTGCCAGCAGCGTAGGCAGGGGAAATGAGCAGTTCTTC	CASSVGRGNEQFF
TRBJ2-1	-	TRBV6-6	-	TGTGCCAGCAGTTACTCGCCAGGGTTGTACAATGAGCAGTTCTTC	CASSYSPGLYNEQFF
TRBJ1-1	-	TRBV2	once	TGTGCCAGCAGTGAGGGGGCGGATGAAGCTTTCTTT	CASSEGADEAFF
TRBJ1-2	-	TRBV30	-	TGTGCCTGGAGTATTCGACTGGATGGCTACACCTTC	CAWSIRLDGYTF
TRBJ1-1	TRBD1	TRBV2	once	TGTGCCAGCAGGGGCAAGAGACAGGGGGTATTTTTAGCTGGTGAAGCTTTCTTT	CASRGKRQGVFLAGEAFF
TRBJ2-7	-	TRBV7-8	-	TGTGCCAGCAGCTTAGGACACACGAACTACGAGCAGTACTTC	CASSLGHTNYEQYF
TRBJ1-2	-	TRBV18	few	TGTGCCAGCTCACCCCGGGTCCTAGGGGGCTATGGCTACACCTTC	CASSPRVLGGYGYTF
TRBJ2-3	TRBD2	TRBV13	once	TGTGCCAGCAGCTTTTATCGGGGGGGGCGGACAGATACGCAGTATTTT	CASSFYRGGRTDTQYF
TRBJ2-7	-	TRBV29-1	-	TGCAGCGTTGAAATCTCTTACGAGCAGTACTTC	CSVEISYEQYF
TRBJ2-5	-	TRBV7-2	-	TGTGCCAGCAGCTTGGCAGGCAGACAAGAGACCCAGTACTTC	CASSLAGRQETQYF
TRBJ1-1	-	TRBV5-1	once	TGCGCCAGCCTGGGGGGTGGGACTGAAGCTTTCTTT	CASLGGGTEAFF
TRBJ2-4	-	TRBV14	-	TGTGCCAGCAGCCAAGATCCGGGGGAATGGAACATTCAGTACTTC	CASSQDPGEWNIQYF
TRBJ2-7	TRBD1	TRBV5-4	-	TGTGCCAGCAGCTACGGGACAGGGGCCTACGAGCAGTACTTC	CASSYGTGAYEQYF
TRBJ2-3	-	TRBV11-2	-	TGTGCCAGCAGCTTAGAACAGCTCACAGATACGCAGTATTTT	CASSLEQLTDTQYF
TRBJ1-2	-	TRBV20-1	-	TGCAGTGCTCCTACAGGGTATGGCTACACCTTC	CSAPTGYGYTF
TRBJ1-2	-	TRBV18	-	TGTGCCAGCTCACCACCGGCTGCAGGGAGGTATGGCTACACCTTC	CASSPPAAGRYGYTF
TRBJ2-2	TRBD2	TRBV19	-	TGTGCCAGTAGTTCCGGGACTAGCCCCGGGGAGCTGTTTTTT	CASSSGTSPGELFF
TRBJ2-7	-	TRBV27	-	TGTGCCAGCAGTAGTACCGGGTCCACCTACGAGCAGTACTTC	CASSSTGSTYEQYF
TRBJ1-2	TRBD1	TRBV3-1/TRBV3-2	-	TGTGCCAGCAGCCGTCGGGGACAGGGCCCTTCGGGTGATGGCTACACCTTC	CASSRRGQGPSGDGYTF
TRBJ2-5	TRBD2	TRBV5-5	once	TGTGCCAGCAGCTTAGGGCTAGCGGGGGGGCGAGAGACCCAGTACTTC	CASSLGLAGGRETQYF
TRBJ1-2	-	TRBV7-9	-	TGTGCCAGCAGCTTAGGGACGGACAGCTATGGCTACACCTTC	CASSLGTDSYGYTF
TRBJ1-1	TRBD1	TRBV10-1	-	TGCGCCAGCAGACCCGGGACAGGGGGGATCTGGAACACTGAAGCTTTCTTT	CASRPGTGGIWNTEAFF
TRBJ2-5	-	TRBV5-5	-	TGTGCCAGCAGCTTGGGGCCCGGGACAAAAGAGACCCAGTACTTC	CASSLGPGTKETQYF
TRBJ2-1	TRBD2	TRBV23-1	-	TGCGCCAGCAGGTCTGGGGGGGATGAGCAGTTCTTC	CASRSGGDEQFF
TRBJ2-5	TRBD1	TRBV6-1	-	TGTGCCAGCAGTGAAGTGCTTGGGACAGGTGCCCAAGAGACCCAGTACTTC	CASSEVLGTGAQETQYF